This record looks at one T cell receptor (beta chain) sequence and its context. Its antigen remains unknown. A much larger clonotype is one base distant, so this may be a read error. RNA transcripts were the template for amplifying TCR beta CDR3 regions. HTBI primers were employed in a first-round RT-PCR of the TCR CDR3. TCRdb fed the multiplex PCR reads into MiXCR, producing one record per CDR3 protein. Among roughly 570,000 distinct CDR3 sequences listed, about 45% were seen once. These data originate in a study of T cells in Graves' hyperthyroidism and ophthalmopathy. The study, taken as a whole, reports: A model using 13 V-J features told ophthalmopathy apart from stable hyperthyroidism.

V was cut by 2 bases and J by 8 bases, with 13 bases left in between. The germline CDR1 and CDR2 sequences are SGHDT and YYEEEE. The CDR3 runs to 14 residues. Uncontrolled infections, other autoimmune diseases, pregnancy or lactation led to exclusion of patients. The chain carries TRBV5-6 and TRBJ1-4; D is perhaps TRBD1 (6 bases). This TCR came from a woman under 30 with Graves' hyperthyroidism. The specimen was peripheral blood or thyroid tissue (not recorded which). CDR3 nucleotides: TGTGCCAGCAGCTTTGGACAGCATAGGGAAAAACTGTTTTTT. It is translated as CASSFGQHREKLFF.